Listed below are T cell receptor beta chains from one sample, sequenced in a study of blood T cell repertoires in COVID-19. Measured with immunoSEQ multiplex PCR; TCRdb has only the in-frame clones, and not every one. Of 300,000 to 350,000 clones listed, 75% to 90% were seen once; the top ten hold less than 2.5%. Material: PBMCs or T cells enriched from blood (not recorded which). Source of these receptors: a man aged 30-40 years who had recovered from COVID-19. The CDR3 runs from the conserved cysteine through the conserved F or W. A D gene is named only where the DNA matches it firmly. Clone size is given for some rows only: seen once, a few or many times, or a class if the clone is expanded.

TRBV3-1/TRBV3-2	once	NA	TRBJ1-5	TGTGCCAGCAGCCAAGATATGGGCGGGGGTCAGCCCCAGCATTTT	CASSQDMGGGQPQHF
TRBV7-9	NA	TRBD2	TRBJ2-3	TGTGCCAGCAGCTTCAGCGGGGGCACAGATACGCAGTATTTT	CASSFSGGTDTQYF
TRBV13	NA	TRBD1	TRBJ2-7	TGTGCCAGCAGCCCTGGGGACAGGAGCTACGAGCAGTACTTC	CASSPGDRSYEQYF
TRBV10-3	once	NA	TRBJ1-1	TGTGCCATTCGTCAGATGAACACTGAAGCTTTCTTT	CAIRQMNTEAFF
TRBV27	NA	NA	TRBJ1-2	TGTGCCAGCAGACGAGAGCTCTCGGGACATAAAGGTGGCTATGGCTACACCTTC	CASRRELSGHKGGYGYTF
TRBV9	NA	NA	TRBJ2-7	TGTGCCAGCAGCGCCAGTGGGGGGAGCTCCTACGAGCAGTACTTC	CASSASGGSSYEQYF
TRBV4-1	NA	NA	TRBJ1-2	TGCGCCAGCAGCCAAGAACCCCAACTCTATGGCTACACCTTC	CASSQEPQLYGYTF
TRBV5-4	NA	TRBD1	TRBJ1-5	TGTGCCAGCAGCGCGGGACAGGGCCAGCCCCAGCATTTT	CASSAGQGQPQHF
TRBV25-1	NA	NA	TRBJ2-5	TGTGCCAGCAGTGAACGGGGAGAGACCCAGTACTTC	CASSERGETQYF
TRBV30	NA	NA	TRBJ1-6	TGTGCCTGGAACTCTTACTTTGGTTTCCCTAATAATTCACCCCTCCACTTT	CAWNSYFGFPNNSPLHF
TRBV4-1	NA	TRBD1	TRBJ1-2	TGCGCCAGCAGCCAATCTCTCATACAGGGGGCGGACTATGGCTACACCTTC	CASSQSLIQGADYGYTF
TRBV5-1	NA	NA	TRBJ2-3	TGCGCCAGCAGCTCGCAGGGGACCACAGATACGCAGTATTTT	CASSSQGTTDTQYF
TRBV9	NA	TRBD2	TRBJ2-3	TGTGCCAGCAGCGTCGGGGGGGCAGCAGATACGCAGTATTTT	CASSVGGAADTQYF
TRBV5-1	NA	NA	TRBJ2-1	TGCGCCAGCAGCTTGGGATTTCAACAGGGTGAAAGGGCTCGTGAGCAGTTCTTC	CASSLGFQQGERAREQFF
TRBV14	NA	NA	TRBJ2-1	TGTGCCAGCAGTCTTAGTGGGCCCAATGAGCAGTTCTTC	CASSLSGPNEQFF
TRBV5-1	NA	NA	TRBJ1-6	TGCGCCAGCAGCTTGGGCAGGATCCCCTATAATTCACCCCTCCACTTT	CASSLGRIPYNSPLHF
TRBV9	NA	TRBD1	TRBJ2-5	TGTGCCAGCAGCACGACTGGGACAGGGGGAGAGACCCAGTACTTC	CASSTTGTGGETQYF
TRBV9	NA	TRBD2	TRBJ2-3	TGTGCCAGCAGCGTAGGGACTAGCGGGAGAACAGATACGCAGTATTTT	CASSVGTSGRTDTQYF
TRBV19	NA	NA	TRBJ1-2	TGTGCCAGTAGCCAACAGGGTGTCACTTATGGCTACACCTTC	CASSQQGVTYGYTF
TRBV11-2	NA	NA	TRBJ1-2	TGTGCCAGCAGCTTAGAGGGGGCCTCTAACTATGGCTACACCTTC	CASSLEGASNYGYTF
TRBV6-6	NA	TRBD1	TRBJ2-2	TGTGCCAGCCGATGGGACAGTAACACCGGGGAGCTGTTTTTT	CASRWDSNTGELFF
TRBV6-5	NA	TRBD1	TRBJ1-2	TGTGCCAGCAGTCTGGACAGGGGGTACTATGGCTACACCTTC	CASSLDRGYYGYTF
TRBV7-2	once	TRBD1	TRBJ2-2	TGTGCCAGCAGCTCGGACAGGGTGTCCGGGGAGCTGTTTTTT	CASSSDRVSGELFF
TRBV6-5	NA	TRBD1	TRBJ1-2	TGTGCCAGCACCAAAGACAGGGGCGGCGGCTACACCTTC	CASTKDRGGGYTF
TRBV5-5	NA	TRBD1	TRBJ2-5	TGTGCCAGCAGCTTGGTTCCGACAGGGGGCGGCGAGACCCAGTACTTC	CASSLVPTGGGETQYF
TRBV2	NA	NA	TRBJ2-3	TGTGCCAGCAGAGGAGGAAGGAGCACAGATACGCAGTATTTT	CASRGGRSTDTQYF
TRBV11-1	NA	NA	TRBJ2-5	TGTGCCAGCAGCTTTCTCCAGGGGAAAGAGACCCAGTACTTC	CASSFLQGKETQYF
TRBV30	NA	NA	TRBJ1-4	TGTGCCTGGAGGGAAACTCAGGGTCGAGCTAATGAAAAACTGTTTTTT	CAWRETQGRANEKLFF
TRBV4-2	NA	NA	TRBJ2-5	TGTGCCAGCAGCCAAGATGTGGCAGGGGCAGGCGAGACCCAGTACTTC	CASSQDVAGAGETQYF
TRBV4-2	NA	TRBD1	TRBJ1-3	TGTGCCAGCAGCGTCGGACAGGGAAGCTCTGGAAACACCATATATTTT	CASSVGQGSSGNTIYF
TRBV3-1/TRBV3-2	NA	NA	TRBJ2-1	TGTGCCAGCAGCCCCATGACGGGGGTTCCAACTGAGCAGTTCTTC	CASSPMTGVPTEQFF
TRBV27	NA	TRBD1	TRBJ1-2	TGTGCCAGCAGTTTATCTCCCGTCAGGGGGAAATATGGCTACACCTTC	CASSLSPVRGKYGYTF
TRBV2	NA	NA	TRBJ1-1	TGTGCCAGCAGTGAGCCTCAGGTGAACACTGAAGCTTTCTTT	CASSEPQVNTEAFF
TRBV11-2	NA	NA	TRBJ1-5	TGTGCCAGCAGCTTACAGGGCGCCAATCAGCCCCAGCATTTT	CASSLQGANQPQHF
TRBV12-5	NA	TRBD2	TRBJ2-2	TGTGCTAGTGGTTGGGGACTAGCGGGGGGTACCACCGGGGAGCTGTTTTTT	CASGWGLAGGTTGELFF
TRBV2	once	TRBD2	TRBJ2-7	TGTGCCAGCAGTCGACTAGCGGGCCCCACCGAGCAGTACTTC	CASSRLAGPTEQYF
TRBV5-8	NA	NA	TRBJ1-1	TGTGCCAGCAGCAAATTGACGGGAGTGAACACTGAAGCTTTCTTT	CASSKLTGVNTEAFF
TRBV19	NA	NA	TRBJ1-2	TGTGCCAGTAGTATAGCCTCCCTGACAGGAACAAACTATGGCTACACCTTC	CASSIASLTGTNYGYTF
TRBV5-1	few	NA	TRBJ2-5	TGCGCCAGCACGATGGGCTTGGGAGAGACCCAGTACTTC	CASTMGLGETQYF
TRBV7-9	once	TRBD2	TRBJ2-7	TGTGCCAGCAGTTCCTATAGCGGGGGCCACGAGCAGTACTTC	CASSSYSGGHEQYF
TRBV6-2/TRBV6-3	NA	TRBD2	TRBJ2-2	TGTGCCAGCAGTGGACTAGCGGACCACACCGGGGAGCTGTTTTTT	CASSGLADHTGELFF
TRBV6-1	NA	NA	TRBJ1-2	TGTGCCAGCAGTGAAAGAGGGGACATGGTGGGCCTCCGTGGCTACACCTTC	CASSERGDMVGLRGYTF
TRBV2	NA	NA	TRBJ1-2	TGTGCCAGCACCCTGTACCCAGTTAACTATGGCTACACCTTC	CASTLYPVNYGYTF
TRBV5-1	few	TRBD1	TRBJ1-6	TGCGCCAGCAGCTTGGGGACAGGGCTCAATTCACCCCTCCACTTT	CASSLGTGLNSPLHF
TRBV6-4	NA	NA	TRBJ2-4	TGTGCCAGCAGTGACAGGGGAAGAACCAAAAACATTCAGTACTTC	CASSDRGRTKNIQYF
TRBV5-1	NA	NA	TRBJ1-3	TGCGCCAGCAGCCTATCTCCTGGAAACACCATATATTTT	CASSLSPGNTIYF
TRBV14	few	TRBD2	TRBJ2-7	TGTGCCAGCAGCCCGAGCTTTCGGGGGGGCTACGAGCAGTACTTC	CASSPSFRGGYEQYF
TRBV19	NA	NA	TRBJ1-1	TGTGCCAGTAGTGCCCTTGGAGGGGCCAGCACTGAAGCTTTCTTT	CASSALGGASTEAFF